Sequencing of this T cell receptor beta chain was carried out in a study of blood T cell repertoires in COVID-19. About the study: Acute and convalescent COVID-19 samples came from the United States, Italy and Spain. Sample material is recorded as cDNA or gDNA derived from T cells, B-cell-depleted T cells, or PBMCs.

The ends were cut back, 0 bases at V and 4 bases at J, with 21 bases in the middle. The germline V gene encodes CDR1 LGHNA and CDR2 YSLEER. The CDR3 covers 19 residues. Authors' methods: Nucleated cell number was recorded as an estimate derived from reference gene primer amplification. Repertoires were generated with immunoSEQ multiplex PCR, while TCRdb's copy carries only in-frame clones and drops some. V, J and clone size are those of that table, while D and trimming were read from the DNA. The sample yields approximately 240,000 clones, 70% to 90% seen once. V is TRBV4-3 and J is TRBJ1-4; possible D gene TRBD1, 5 bases. This TCR was recovered from a woman between 18 and 29 years old who had recovered from COVID-19. Sequenced material: peripheral blood. The CDR3 is CASSQELQGVLSINEKLFF. Written as DNA, the CDR3 is TGCGCCAGCAGCCAAGAACTACAAGGGGTCCTCTCGATTAATGAAAAACTGTTTTTT.